Presented here are 29 T cell receptor beta chains from one specimen sequenced in a study of untreated major depressive disorder. Study-wide findings and caveats: TRBV05-01 (Vbeta 5.1) usage was higher in CD4+ T cells of depressed patients than controls.

Generated by immunoSEQ multiplex PCR, the TCRdb table keeps only in-frame clones and is missing some. There are under 20,000 clones in the sample; 92% occur only once, and about 0.55% lies in the top ten. Antigen specificity for these receptors is unknown. The specimen sequenced was CD4+ T cells from PBMCs. All receptors derive from a woman aged 40-49 years with major depressive disorder.

This chain links TRBV5-1 with TRBJ2-3; 12 positions match TRBD2. V was pared by 4 bases and J by 8 bases, with 8 bases of the junction left unmatched. CDR1 and CDR2 from the germline V gene are SGHRS and YFSETQ. The CDR3 has 15 residues. The CDR3 bases are TGCGCCAGCAGCAATTCCGGGACTAGCGGGCCTACGCAGTATTTT. It is translated as CASSNSGTSGPTQYF.

The chain joins TRBV9 to TRBJ2-2; D ambiguous. The CDR3 has 14 amino acids. CDR1 SGDLS and CDR2 YYNGEE come from the germline V gene. Trimming shortened V by 0 bases and J by 7 bases, and 10 bases separated the two germline ends. CDR3 nucleotide sequence: TGTGCCAGCAGCGTAGAACCTCAGAACGGGGAGCTGTTTTTT. It yields the protein CASSVEPQNGELFF.

The CDR3 sequence is CAWTDPGRPRIGELFF. The CDR3 DNA follows: TGTGCCTGGACAGACCCGGGACGGCCGAGGATCGGGGAGCTGTTTTTT. The chain couples TRBV30 to TRBJ2-2; D is tentatively TRBD1 or TRBD2 (5 bases each). The V end was cut by 4 bases, the J end by 7 bases, with 22 bases between. Germline V gives CDR1 GTSNPN, CDR2 SVGIG (reference sequence). CDR3 length equals 16 residues.

This clone was detected once. V gene TRBV27 combines with J gene TRBJ2-1, with 11 bases aligning to TRBD2. The CDR3 covers 17 residues. With V trimmed by 3 bases and J by 6 bases, 10 bases remained unmatched. The V gene's germline CDR1 is MNHEY and CDR2 SMNVEV (reference sequence). CDR3 sequence (DNA): TGTGCCAGCAGTTTCTTTCACGGACTAGCGGGTAGCAATGAGCAGTTCTTC. Translating it yields CASSFFHGLAGSNEQFF.

This chain joins TRBV20-1 and TRBJ2-5; maybe TRBD2 (5 bases). CDR3 size: 11 residues. Germline-derived CDR1 and CDR2 are DFQATT and SNEGSKA (reference sequence). Trimming took off 5 bases at V and 3 bases at J, with 7 bases between the two ends. The CDR3 coding sequence is TGCAGTGCTGTAGCGAAAGAGACCCAGTACTTC. Encoded protein: CSAVAKETQYF.

This chain uses TRBV11-2 with TRBJ2-7; D is unresolved. There are 12 residues in the CDR3. Germline V lookup: CDR1 SGHAT, CDR2 FQNNGV. CDR3 nucleotide sequence: TGTGCCAGCAGCTTACCCTCCCACGAGCAGTACGTC. Protein sequence: CASSLPSHEQYV.

The chain carries TRBV5-5 and TRBJ2-7, with a weak D call TRBD2 (5 bases). From germline, CDR1 is SGHKS and CDR2 YYEKEE (reference sequence). CDR3 length: 13 amino acids. Trimming left V 0 bases short and J 6 bases short, with 10 bases between. The CDR3 coding sequence is TGTGCCAGCAGCTTGGAACTTGCGGGCGAGCAGTACGTC. This codes for CASSLELAGEQYV.

J is TRBJ2-2 and V is TRBV10-3; the D gene is possibly TRBD1 (5 bases). Germline CDR1 reads ENHRY; CDR2 reads SYGVKD. CDR3 size: 16 residues. The V end lost 4 bases, the J end lost 2 bases, and 14 bases lay between the germline ends. The CDR3 region has the DNA TGTGCCATCAGTGTAGGGCAGGGTCAAAACACCGGGGAGCTGTTTTTT. It is translated as CAISVGQGQNTGELFF.

This chain joins TRBV30 and TRBJ2-1, with unresolved D. This CDR3 contains 12 residues. V dropped 2 bases and J dropped 4 bases, with 6 bases sitting between them. The germline gives CDR1 GTSNPN, CDR2 SVGIG (reference sequence). CDR3 residues: CAWSWGYNEQFF. The CDR3 DNA reads TGTGCCTGGAGTTGGGGTTACAATGAGCAGTTCTTC. Supplemented by reference TRBV30 and TRBJ2-1, the full variable domain reads SQTIHQWPATLVQPVGSPLSLECTVEGTSNPNLYWYRQAAGRGLQLLFYSVGIGQISSEVPQNLSASRPQDRQFILSSKKLLLSDSGFYLCAWSWGYNEQFFGPGTRLTVL.

V and J are TRBV18 and TRBJ2-5; possibly TRBD1 or TRBD2 for D (5 bases each). The CDR3 extends over 15 amino acids. Between the trimmed V and J ends, which lost 4 bases and 2 bases, there was a span of 14 bases. Germline CDR1 is KGHSH and CDR2 is LQKENI. DNA of the CDR3: TGTGCCAGCTCACACTGGGACGCAAAACAAGAGACCCAGTACTTC. Translation gives CASSHWDAKQETQYF.

This rearrangement joins TRBV5-8 to TRBJ1-1; D is unresolved. Germline V gene data show CDR1 as SGHTS and CDR2 as YDEGEE. V lost 2 bases and J 4 bases, leaving 15 bases between the germline ends. The length of the CDR3 is 15 residues. This chain's CDR3 is CASSFDVQGSTEAFF. CDR3 bases: TGTGCCAGCAGCTTCGATGTTCAAGGGTCCACTGAAGCTTTCTTT.

This sequence joins TRBV5-4 and TRBJ2-3, with 7 positions matching TRBD1. Germline V gene sequence: CDR1 SGHNT, CDR2 YYREEE (reference sequence). V was pared by 4 bases and J by 5 bases, with 7 bases of the junction left unmatched. The CDR3 is made up of 14 amino acids. CDR3 nucleotide sequence: TGTGCCAGCAGCCGGGCCCAGGGGGAAGATACGCAGTATTTT. As protein: CASSRAQGEDTQYF.

The CDR3 reads CASSPVQGTMEPQHF. The CDR3 coding sequence is TGCGCCAGCAGCCCGGTGCAGGGCACCATGGAGCCCCAGCATTTT. The genes are TRBV4-1 and TRBJ1-5, with D possibly TRBD1 on 5 matching bases. The CDR3 has 15 residues. CDR1 and CDR2 from the germline V gene are MGHRA and YSYEKL. V shed 4 bases and J shed 8 bases, with 18 bases lying between them.

Only one count was recorded for this clone. J is TRBJ1-2 and V is TRBV30; 10 positions agree with TRBD1. This CDR3 spans 15 amino acids. Unmatched junction bases numbered 8, after V lost 5 bases and J lost 2 bases. CDR1 is GTSNPN, CDR2 SVGIG, per germline (reference sequence). For the CDR3, the DNA is TGTGCCTGGGACAGGGGGCGAAGCTTGAACTATGGCTACACCTTC. Amino acid sequence: CAWDRGRSLNYGYTF.

This sequence joins TRBV7-8 and TRBJ1-1; a weak D match, TRBD1 (6 bases). The CDR3 has 16 residues. Deletions cut 0 bases from V and 0 bases from J, with 11 bases between. Per the germline V gene, CDR1 is SGHVS and CDR2 is FQNEAQ. The CDR3 loop is CASSLATTGMNTEAFF. CDR3 in DNA: TGTGCCAGCAGCTTAGCAACTACAGGGATGAACACTGAAGCTTTCTTT. The full variable domain, with the rest looked up from reference TRBV7-8 and TRBJ1-1, is GAGVSQSPRYKVAKRGQDVALRCDPISGHVSLFWYQQALGQGPEFLTYFQNEAQLDKSGLPSDRFFAERPEGSVSTLKIQRTQQEDSAVYLCASSLATTGMNTEAFFGQGTRLTVV.

The V call is TRBV4-1, the J call TRBJ2-7; TRBD1 is a possible D gene (6 bases). Germline V gene sequence: CDR1 MGHRA, CDR2 YSYEKL. With 3 bases removed from V and 0 bases from J, the gap between germline ends came to 15 bases. This CDR3 has 16 residues. The CDR3 is CASSHLVQGSSYEQYF. The CDR3 DNA reads TGCGCCAGCAGCCACCTCGTTCAGGGGAGCTCCTACGAGCAGTACTTC.

The chain links TRBV28 to TRBJ2-7; D gene uncertain. Germline values: CDR1 MDHEN, CDR2 SYDVKM. V gave up 4 bases and J gave up 8 bases, with 18 bases separating them. The CDR3 consists of 14 residues. The CDR3 DNA reads TGTGCCAGCAGTTCCCCCCCCATCTGGCACAAGCAGTACGTC. Protein product: CASSSPPIWHKQYV.

V gene TRBV2 combines with J gene TRBJ2-7, with 13 nucleotides matching TRBD2. This CDR3 has 15 amino acids. The germline V gene encodes CDR1 SNHLY and CDR2 FYNNEI. The trim removed 6 bases at V and 2 bases at J, leaving 4 bases unmatched. The CDR3 nucleotides read TGTGCCAGCAGACCCACTAGCGGGGGGGCCTACGAGCAGTACTTC. It codes for CASRPTSGGAYEQYF.

The chain carries TRBV6-4 and TRBJ2-3; D may be TRBD2 (5 bases). This CDR3 region has 15 residues. V lost 0 bases to trimming and J lost 6 bases, with 13 bases between them. Germline CDR1 MRHNA, CDR2 SNTAGT. This CDR3 reads CASSDSGRPGDTQYF. In nucleotides, the CDR3 is TGTGCCAGCAGTGACTCGGGCAGACCGGGGGATACGCAGTATTTT.

V gene TRBV2 combines with J gene TRBJ1-1; the match to TRBD1 covers 10 bases. Germline CDR1 and CDR2: SNHLY and FYNNEI. V gave up 4 bases and J gave up 4 bases; unmatched junction bases: 3. The CDR3 has 14 residues. The CDR3 protein is CASSGQGAGTEAFF. CDR3 sequence (DNA): TGTGCCAGCAGTGGACAGGGGGCAGGCACTGAAGCTTTCTTT.

The chain is built from TRBV27 and TRBJ2-1; 8 bases agree with TRBD1. The length of the CDR3 is 14 residues. Germline lookup yields CDR1 MNHEY and CDR2 SMNVEV (reference sequence). V lost 6 bases to trimming and J lost 7 bases; unmatched junction nucleotides: 8. In nucleotides, the CDR3 is TGTGCCAGCAGCCGCCAGGGGGCGCTTAATGAGCAGTTCTTC. Translated: CASSRQGALNEQFF.

The rearrangement links TRBV6-1 to TRBJ1-4; 7 positions agree with TRBD1. V trimming: 1 base; J trimming: 8 bases; junction bases outside the gene matches: 4. The CDR3 is 14 amino acids. Germline V gives CDR1 MNHNS, CDR2 SASEGT. This CDR3 reads CASSEGRGSEKLFF. CDR3 nucleotide sequence: TGTGCCAGCAGTGAAGGCAGGGGGAGCGAAAAACTGTTTTTT.

The rearrangement joins TRBV11-2 to TRBJ2-5; 15 bases align to TRBD2. CDR1 and CDR2 from the germline V gene are SGHAT and FQNNGV. The ends lost 0 bases at V and 5 bases at J; junction bases unmatched: 4. The CDR3 totals 17 residues. CDR3 sequence (DNA): TGTGCCAGCAGCTTAGATGGACTAGCGGGAGGGCGGGAGACCCAGTACTTC. It is translated as CASSLDGLAGGRETQYF.

The chain employs TRBV2 and TRBJ2-1; D gene unclear. The CDR3 runs to 14 residues. Germline V gene lookup returns CDR1 SNHLY and CDR2 FYNNEI. V lost 8 bases, J lost 8 bases, and 19 bases lay in between. CDR3 coding DNA: TGTGCCAGCGAGAATCCGCGCGGCGGTGATGAGCAGTTCTTC. This codes for CASENPRGGDEQFF.

The genes are TRBV29-1 and TRBJ1-1; unclear D gene. There are 12 residues in the CDR3. Germline V lookup: CDR1 SQVTM, CDR2 ANQGSEA. CDR3 DNA sequence: TGCAGGGCCGTCCGGGGAGAGACTGAAGCTTTCTTT. It specifies CRAVRGETEAFF.

The chain employs TRBV6-1 and TRBJ2-7; tentatively, D is TRBD1 or TRBD2 (6 bases each). The CDR3 runs 14 residues. CDR1 is MNHNS, CDR2 SASEGT, per germline. The V gene lost 7 bases and the J gene lost 12 bases, with 25 bases spanning the gap. CDR3 in DNA: TGTGCCAGCAAAGGGGGGACTGCCGACTCGCGTTTGTACTTC. This encodes CASKGGTADSRLYF.

The V call is TRBV11-2, the J call TRBJ1-5; D is ambiguous. Trimming removed 4 bases at V and 1 base at J, with 11 bases between. The CDR3 sequence is 15 residues long. Germline loops: CDR1 SGHAT, CDR2 FQNNGV. This CDR3 reads CASSWASGSNQPQHF. CDR3 nucleotides: TGTGCCAGCAGCTGGGCCAGCGGAAGCAATCAGCCCCAGCATTTT. Using reference TRBV11-2 and TRBJ1-5 for the parts outside the CDR3, the full variable domain is EAGVAQSPRYKIIEKRQSVAFWCNPISGHATLYWYQQILGQGPKLLIQFQNNGVVDDSQLPKDRFSAERLKGVDSTLKIQPAKLEDSAVYLCASSWASGSNQPQHFGDGTRLSIL.

This sequence joins TRBV16 and TRBJ2-5; the D gene is possibly TRBD2 (6 bases). The CDR3 spans 16 residues. Germline loops: CDR1 KGHSY, CDR2 FQNENV. Trimming shortened V by 0 bases and J by 4 bases, and 15 bases separated the two germline ends. The CDR3 spells CASSQSGSKRVETQYF. In DNA, the CDR3 is TGTGCCAGCAGCCAATCAGGCAGTAAGCGGGTAGAGACCCAGTACTTC.

J is TRBJ1-1 and V is TRBV29-1, with TRBD1 matching over 8 bases. This CDR3 is built from 13 residues. The trim removed 3 bases at V and 3 bases at J, leaving 3 bases unmatched. The germline CDR1 and CDR2 sequences are SQVTM and ANQGSEA. The DNA for the CDR3 is TGCAGCGTTGATTACAGGGGGGACACTGAAGCTTTCTTT. Its translation is CSVDYRGDTEAFF.